This T cell receptor beta chain was identified in a study of post-analysis software for immune sequencing data (dated by TCRdb to the mid-2010s). The study in broad terms: Recorded disease courses included relapsing-remitting, secondary progressive and progressive-relapsing multiple sclerosis, with some patients lacking subtype annotation. The patient repertoires were compared against 11 previously published healthy control repertoires obtained from donors aged 6 to 25 years. A subset of samples was prepared in parallel using single-end sample barcoding, then pooled and co-amplified after Illumina adapter ligation. Overall results and qualifications from the work: The control group was slightly older than the multiple sclerosis patient group. Direct clustering with F measure revealed strong co-clustering of samples prepared in the same batch, which led to a batch-effect correction. Significantly lower normalized Chao1 diversity was found in multiple sclerosis patients than in controls, suggesting substantial peripheral T-cell clonal expansion. Patients showed significantly higher frequencies than controls for several TRBV segments, among them TRBV5-6, TRBV5-1 and TRBV20-1.

CDR1 and CDR2 are read off the germline V gene (reference sequence) as DFQATT and SNEGSKA. V is clipped by 0 bases and J by 0 bases, and the sequence between their germline boundaries is 11 bases long. From cysteine to phenylalanine, the CDR3 is 15 amino acids long. Left in the record is the CDR3 DNA by itself, 45 bases read in frame from the first base. To demonstrate the VDJtools post-analysis software, the study profiled TCR beta repertoires from the peripheral blood of approximately twelve young patients with multiple sclerosis. Multiple sclerosis patients were children and adolescents aged roughly 6 to 17 years. Notes on this clonotype: The antigen it binds to is not known. There are no base qualities to consult, and no much larger clone falls within one base.

Library prep was done by PCR. The data were produced on an Illumina HiSeq 2500. To reduce PCR and sequencing biases, unique molecular identifiers were built into the TCR beta cDNA libraries. Per 1 to 10 million input T cells, roughly 500,000 cDNA molecules were obtained, such that each molecule approximated one T cell. Patient libraries were prepared and sequenced with the same protocol used for the earlier healthy control dataset. Samples belonging to the same batch were prepared together, multiplexed and sequenced on a shared HiSeq lane. On the authors' methods: MIGEC handled the raw barcoded reads, throwing out single-read molecular identifier groups before consensus assembly and CDR3 extraction. Clonotype tables were post-analysed with VDJtools, and diversity was normalized by down-sampling all datasets to the smallest sample size. To correct batch-related cross-sample contamination, repertoire overlap clustering matched CDR3 amino acid sequences but not nucleotide sequences. The raw public data were reprocessed by TCRdb itself: fastp quality trimming at Q25, MiXCR clonotype calling, in-frame beta chains only. Entries that share a CDR3 protein sequence are merged under the most common genes and DNA. The V and J calls shown here were made by TCRdb, not taken from the authors' results. The sample includes 550,000 to 700,000 distinct CDR3 sequences, with 44% observed a single time. Roughly 1.7% of the sample is held by the ten biggest clonotypes.

This TCR was recovered from a girl aged 5-17 years with multiple sclerosis. Rearrangement joined TRBV20-1 to TRBJ1-2, with an unclear D gene assignment. Sequenced sample: blood. The DNA reads as follows: TGCAGTGCTAGAGACGGTTCCCGGCCTAACTATGGCTACACCTTC. It translates to CSARDGSRPNYGYTF.